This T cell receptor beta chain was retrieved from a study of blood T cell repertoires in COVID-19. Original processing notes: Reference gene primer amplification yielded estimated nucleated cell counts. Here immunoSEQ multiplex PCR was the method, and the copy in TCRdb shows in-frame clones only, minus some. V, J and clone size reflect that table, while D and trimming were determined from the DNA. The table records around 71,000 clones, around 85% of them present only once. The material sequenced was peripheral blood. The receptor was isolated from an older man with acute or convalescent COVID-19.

The CDR3 DNA is TGTGCCAGCAGCTTAGCTGGGGGGTTCGCCTACAATGAGCAGTTCTTC. Its protein product is CASSLAGGFAYNEQFF. The V call is TRBV7-9, the J call TRBJ2-1, with D perhaps matching TRBD2 (6 bases). Germline assignment: CDR1 SEHNR and CDR2 FQNEAQ (reference sequence). V lost 0 bases and J 2 bases, leaving 11 bases between the germline ends. The CDR3 loop spans 16 amino acids.